This T cell receptor (beta chain) came from a study of cytomegalovirus exposure and HLA in healthy donors. Findings and limits, study-wide: Earlier analysis found most TCR beta V segments productive about 87% or about 30% of the time.

About this clone itself: Its specificity is not known.

The CDR3 totals 12 residues. Germline lookup yields CDR1 PRHDT and CDR2 FYEKMQ (reference sequence). Trimming shortened V by 6 bases and J by 1 base, and 6 bases separated the two germline ends. Use of 60 Vbeta and 13 Jbeta primers characterized the PCR. Assay: immunoSEQ multiplex PCR; the TCRdb copy retains only in-frame clones and omits some. Of about 260,000 clones in the sample, 84% are singletons; the top ten hold roughly 2%. The receptor's source is a woman between 40 and 55 years old in good health and CMV-seropositive. This chain links TRBV13 with TRBJ1-1; the D is unclear. The sequenced sample was PBMCs. For the CDR3, the DNA is TGTGCCAGCAGTCGAGGGAACACTGAAGCTTTCTTT. Its protein is CASSRGNTEAFF.